This T cell receptor beta chain was documented in a study of CD8 T cells in ankylosing spondylitis (dated by TCRdb to about 2017). As for the study more broadly: The study set out to find disease-linked TCR variants by profiling T cell receptor beta repertoires in ankylosing spondylitis patients and healthy donors. The full study cohort was made up of 25 ankylosing spondylitis patients and 108 healthy donors. Peripheral blood samples were taken, and synovial fluid was additionally collected from ankylosing spondylitis patients. The paper's findings and limits, for the study overall: The disease-linked clones had a CD8+ phenotype and were found at relatively low frequencies in peripheral blood. A TCR beta motif made up of several highly homologous amino acid variants appeared to be characteristic of blood from ankylosing spondylitis patients. Some TCR beta motif variants had previously been reported in synovial fluid and blood of reactive arthritis patients, which suggested common disease-initiation mechanisms. The disease-linked clones were reported as significantly enriched in matched synovial fluid samples from ankylosing spondylitis patients.

This clonotype has a count of ten or more. Its specific antigen is unknown. Base qualities are not at hand, and no much larger clone is one base apart. CDR3 length: 15 amino acids, cysteine to phenylalanine. Only the CDR3 part of the read is kept: 45 bases, read in frame from the first base. The germline V end is reduced by 1 base and the J end by 6 bases; junction bases left unmatched: 6. TCRdb records Illumina HiSeq 2500 as the sequencer. Quantitative 5'-RACE with molecular barcodes was the method used to prepare the TCR beta libraries. In the paper's pipeline: Disease-linked TCR variants were identified with a new computational method built on a probabilistic model of VDJ rearrangement. Starting from the raw public reads, TCRdb applied fastp trimming at Q25, assembled clones with MiXCR and retained in-frame beta chains. Rows with one shared CDR3 protein collapse into an entry with the most common genes and DNA. The V and J calls and clone size are TCRdb's, not the authors'. The sample records roughly 130,000 distinct CDR3 sequences, about 7% of which are singletons. Clones ranked in the top ten supply 12% of the sample.

This sequence originates from a male donor with ankylosing spondylitis or in good health (not recorded which). Material: blood, either unsorted or a sorted T cell fraction (not recorded which). This chain is built from TRBV12-3 or TRBV12-4 and TRBJ1-1, with 9 bases in between that match TRBD1. The DNA is TGTGCCAGCAGTTTAGTGGGACAGGGATCAGCTGAAGCTTTCTTT. It codes for CASSLVGQGSAEAFF.